These 29 T cell receptor beta chains originate from one sample sequenced in a study of technical replicates of blood from four donors. Only in-frame clones appear in the TCRdb table, and some are missing; sequencing was by immunoSEQ multiplex PCR. The sample lists approximately 70,000 clones; around 95% were seen once. Sequencing input: T cells isolated from PBMCs. The receptor source for this set is a human donor in good health.

The CDR3 bases are TGTGCCAGCAGTACCTGGACAGGGGGGATTAAAGAGACCCAGTACTTC. Its translation: CASSTWTGGIKETQYF. The chain recombines TRBV2 with TRBJ2-5, with 10 bases matching TRBD1. The germline gives CDR1 SNHLY, CDR2 FYNNEI. The CDR3 length is 16 residues. V was clipped by 5 bases and J by 3 bases; unmatched bases: 9.

This clone was picked up one time. The chain employs TRBV6-5 and TRBJ1-2; tentatively, D is TRBD1 (6 bases). CDR1 and CDR2 (germline): MNHEY, SVGAGI. The CDR3 is 15 residues long. V was shortened by 10 bases and J by 2 bases, with 20 bases between the two germline ends. The CDR3 loop reads CATGEQGLGNYGYTF. DNA of the CDR3: TGTGCCACCGGGGAACAGGGTTTAGGAAACTATGGCTACACCTTC.

The rearrangement joins TRBV19 to TRBJ1-5; TRBD1 matches at 11 bases. V shed 5 bases, J shed 6 bases, and the junction held 12 bases outside the gene matches. The CDR3 contains 17 residues. Germline lookup yields CDR1 LNHDA and CDR2 SQIVND (reference sequence). This CDR3 reads CASSLSVRDRGFQPQHF. Written as DNA, the CDR3 is TGTGCCAGTAGTCTCTCCGTAAGGGACAGGGGGTTTCAGCCCCAGCATTTT. Full variable domain (outside the CDR3, taken from reference TRBV19 and TRBJ1-5): DGGITQSPKYLFRKEGQNVTLSCEQNLNHDAMYWYRQDPGQGLRLIYYSQIVNDFQKGDIAEGYSVSREKKESFPLTVTSAQKNPTAFYLCASSLSVRDRGFQPQHFGDGTRLSIL.

The chain uses TRBV2 and TRBJ2-7, with TRBD1 as a possible D gene (6 bases). The CDR3 consists of 14 residues. V was shortened by 7 bases and J by 13 bases, with 26 bases between the two germline ends. CDR1 is SNHLY, CDR2 FYNNEI, per germline. CDR3 DNA sequence: TGTGCCAGCACCCAACGAGGGGGATTGGTAATTGAATACTTC. Protein: CASTQRGGLVIEYF.

The V call is TRBV19, the J call TRBJ2-1, with TRBD2 matching 11 bases. There are 15 residues in the CDR3. Trimming at V came to 7 bases and at J to 5 bases, leaving 7 bases not matched to a gene. The germline V gene encodes CDR1 LNHDA and CDR2 SQIVND (reference sequence). The DNA of the CDR3 is TGTGCCAGTACCCTGGGACTAGCGGAAAACAATGAGCAGTTCTTC. It yields the protein CASTLGLAENNEQFF.

This clone was picked up many times. The V gene is TRBV30, the J gene TRBJ1-3; D is perhaps TRBD1 (5 bases). Per germline, CDR1 GTSNPN and CDR2 SVGIG (reference sequence). Trimming removed 3 bases at V and 0 bases at J, with 6 bases between. The CDR3 is 13 residues long. Written as DNA, the CDR3 is TGTGCCTGGAGGGGGCTCTCTGGAAACACCATATATTTT. Amino acids: CAWRGLSGNTIYF.

The J gene is TRBJ1-3, the V gene TRBV5-1; 12 bases align to TRBD1. The trim removed 4 bases at V and 7 bases at J, leaving 9 bases unmatched. Looked up from germline, CDR1 is SGHRS and CDR2 is YFSETQ. This CDR3 is built from 16 residues. Written as DNA, the CDR3 is TGCGCCAGCAGCCCCCTCGAGGGACAGGGGGCGAACACCATATATTTT. It encodes CASSPLEGQGANTIYF.

The chain uses TRBV5-1 and TRBJ1-1; TRBD1 is a possible D gene (6 bases). V dropped 0 bases and J dropped 8 bases, with 11 bases sitting between them. CDR1 and CDR2 (germline): SGHRS, YFSETQ. The CDR3 totals 13 residues. CDR3 sequence reads: CASSLVSGAEAFF. In nucleotides, the CDR3 is TGCGCCAGCAGCTTGGTATCAGGGGCAGAAGCTTTCTTT.

The rearrangement links TRBV7-9 to TRBJ1-1; D unresolved. This CDR3 has 12 amino acids. V shed 3 bases and J shed 7 bases, with 9 bases lying between them. The germline V gene has CDR1 SEHNR and CDR2 FQNEAQ (reference sequence). In nucleotides, the CDR3 is TGTGCCAGCAGCTTTCGTGGGAGTGAAGCTTTCTTT. This translates into CASSFRGSEAFF.

The chain links TRBV7-9 to TRBJ1-2; TRBD1 might be the D (5 bases). The germline V gene encodes CDR1 SEHNR and CDR2 FQNEAQ (reference sequence). The V gene lost 6 bases and the J gene lost 3 bases, with 8 bases spanning the gap. The CDR3 consists of 12 residues. The CDR3 nucleotides are TGTGCCAGCAGGTCAGGGTACTATGGCTACACCTTC. Amino acid sequence: CASRSGYYGYTF. Full variable domain (outside the CDR3, taken from reference TRBV7-9 and TRBJ1-2): DTGVSQNPRHKITKRGQNVTFRCDPISEHNRLYWYRQTLGQGPEFLTYFQNEAQLEKSRLLSDRFSAERPKGSFSTLEIQRTEQGDSAMYLCASRSGYYGYTFGSGTRLTVV.

The V gene is TRBV5-5, the J gene TRBJ2-7, with D perhaps matching TRBD2 (5 bases). Deletions cut 4 bases from V and 6 bases from J, with 14 bases between. The V gene's germline CDR1 is SGHKS and CDR2 YYEKEE (reference sequence). The CDR3 has 13 residues. The CDR3 sequence: CASSLAGPSEQYF. The CDR3 DNA follows: TGTGCCAGCAGCCTTGCGGGCCCCTCCGAGCAGTACTTC.

This chain joins TRBV10-3 and TRBJ1-2; TRBD1 aligns across 8 bases. The J segment lost 2 bases and the V segment lost 7 bases, leaving 6 bases of the junction unmatched. From germline, CDR1 is ENHRY and CDR2 SYGVKD. This CDR3 spans 14 amino acids. CDR3 sequence: CAITKDRVNYGYTF. The CDR3 bases are TGTGCCATCACCAAGGACAGGGTCAACTATGGCTACACCTTC.

The CDR3 sequence is CASSYSLGNTGQYF. CDR3 nucleotides: TGTGCCAGCAGTTACTCCCTGGGGAATACAGGGCAGTACTTC. The chain couples TRBV6-5 to TRBJ2-7, with a weak D call TRBD1 (5 bases). V was clipped by 0 bases and J by 9 bases, with 15 bases between them. Per germline, CDR1 MNHEY and CDR2 SVGAGI. The CDR3 covers 14 residues.

The chain combines TRBV7-9 with TRBJ2-1; 9 nucleotides match TRBD2. V lost 2 bases, J lost 5 bases, and 16 bases stayed unmatched. Germline V gene data show CDR1 as SEHNR and CDR2 as FQNEAQ (reference sequence). The CDR3 is 19 amino acids. This chain's CDR3 is CASSLIFSGRPMPDNEQFF. The CDR3 coding sequence is TGTGCCAGCAGCTTAATTTTTAGCGGGAGACCTATGCCAGACAATGAGCAGTTCTTC.

CDR3 DNA: TGTGCCAGCAGCTTGTCAGGGGGAGAGACCCAGTACTTC. This sequence encodes CASSLSGGETQYF. J is TRBJ2-5 and V is TRBV5-4, with TRBD1 matching over 7 bases. The germline gives CDR1 SGHNT, CDR2 YYREEE (reference sequence). CDR3 length equals 13 residues. After removal of 1 base from V and 4 bases from J, the junction contained 1 base not matched to a gene. Filled out from reference TRBV5-4 and TRBJ2-5, the complete variable domain reads ETGVTQSPTHLIKTRGQQVTLRCSSQSGHNTVSWYQQALGQGPQFIFQYYREEENGRGNFPPRFSGLQFPNYSSELNVNALELDDSALYLCASSLSGGETQYFGPGTRLLVL.

The chain has TRBV15 and TRBJ2-7; 8 nucleotides align to TRBD2. There are 16 residues in the CDR3. The V segment lost 4 bases and the J segment 3 bases; nucleotides outside the gene matches: 11. Per germline, CDR1 LNHNV and CDR2 YYDKDF (reference sequence). Here the CDR3 reads CATSTSPGLGGYEQYF. The CDR3 region has the DNA TGTGCCACCAGCACTTCACCGGGACTAGGAGGCTACGAGCAGTACTTC.

The genes are TRBV7-9 and TRBJ1-5; 10 bases are a match to TRBD1. The V gene end was trimmed by 5 bases and the J gene end by 3 bases; junction bases not matched to a gene: 7. The germline V gene has CDR1 SEHNR and CDR2 FQNEAQ (reference sequence). This CDR3 contains 16 residues. This CDR3 is CASSPWTGGPNQPQHF. The CDR3 DNA reads TGTGCCAGCAGCCCCTGGACAGGGGGACCCAATCAGCCCCAGCATTTT.

The rearrangement joins TRBV4-1 to TRBJ1-2; D is unclear. Trimming stripped 0 bases from V and 1 base from J, with 3 bases between. This CDR3 contains 13 residues. The V gene's germline CDR1 is MGHRA and CDR2 YSYEKL. The DNA of the CDR3 is TGCGCCAGCAGCCAAGATAGTAACTATGGCTACACCTTC. It specifies CASSQDSNYGYTF.

The V gene is TRBV20-1, the J gene TRBJ2-1; unclear D gene. This CDR3 comprises 10 residues. Germline values: CDR1 DFQATT, CDR2 SNEGSKA (reference sequence). V was shortened by 2 bases and J by 6 bases, with 2 bases between the two germline ends. Here the CDR3 reads CSARLNEQFF. The CDR3 DNA is TGCAGTGCTAGACTCAATGAGCAGTTCTTC.

The chain links TRBV4-1 to TRBJ1-4; D unresolved. The germline CDR1 and CDR2 sequences are MGHRA and YSYEKL. The CDR3 has 15 amino acids. The ends were cut back, 0 bases at V and 7 bases at J, with 12 bases in the middle. CDR3 sequence: CASSQEGGSGEKLFF. CDR3 DNA sequence: TGCGCCAGCAGCCAAGAGGGTGGGAGCGGTGAAAAACTGTTTTTT.

The V call is TRBV5-4, the J call TRBJ2-2; the match to TRBD2 covers 8 bases. The J segment lost 6 bases and the V segment lost 2 bases, leaving 9 bases of the junction unmatched. The CDR3 totals 16 residues. Germline V gives CDR1 SGHNT, CDR2 YYREEE (reference sequence). This chain's CDR3 is CASSFRRGAPSGELFF. CDR3 bases: TGTGCCAGCAGCTTCAGGCGGGGGGCCCCTTCCGGGGAGCTGTTTTTT.

The chain combines TRBV4-2 with TRBJ2-5, with D possibly TRBD2 on 5 matching bases. CDR3 size: 14 residues. Per the germline V gene, CDR1 is LGHNA and CDR2 is YNFKEQ. V was trimmed by 1 base and J by 2 bases, leaving 8 bases between them. Here the CDR3 reads CASSQGAGQETQYF. The CDR3 region has the DNA TGTGCCAGCAGCCAAGGGGCGGGTCAAGAGACCCAGTACTTC.

The genes are TRBV28 and TRBJ2-7; D is uncertain. This CDR3 is built from 13 residues. V lost 3 bases and J 3 bases, leaving 9 bases between the germline ends. Per the germline V gene, CDR1 is MDHEN and CDR2 is SYDVKM. The CDR3 DNA reads as TGTGCCAGCAGTTTTGGTAGACTCTACGAGCAGTACTTC. Translated, it gives CASSFGRLYEQYF.

This sequence joins TRBV5-1 and TRBJ1-5, with a tentative D call TRBD1 (5 bases). This CDR3 region has 15 residues. V was cut by 1 base and J by 7 bases, with 15 bases left in between. The V gene's germline CDR1 is SGHRS and CDR2 YFSETQ. For the CDR3, the DNA is TGCGCCAGCAGCTTGTATGCCGGGGGAACCCAGCCCCAGCATTTT. Translating it yields CASSLYAGGTQPQHF.

This chain links TRBV14 with TRBJ1-2; weak D call: TRBD1 (5 bases). The CDR3 sequence is 12 residues long. Per the germline V gene, CDR1 is SGHDN and CDR2 is FVKESK. The germline V and J ends were trimmed by 6 bases and 5 bases, with 10 bases remaining between them. The CDR3 loop is CASSKGEYGYTF. In DNA, the CDR3 is TGTGCCAGCAGTAAAGGGGAATATGGCTACACCTTC.

CDR3: CASSGAKGQGFSLLGTDTQYF. CDR3 in DNA: TGCGCCAGCAGCGGGGCTAAAGGACAGGGTTTTTCCCTCCTCGGCACAGATACGCAGTATTTT. V and J are TRBV5-1 and TRBJ2-3, with TRBD1 matching over 8 bases. The CDR3 spans 21 residues. Germline V gene sequence: CDR1 SGHRS, CDR2 YFSETQ. V shed 4 bases, J shed 1 base, and the junction held 23 bases outside the gene matches.

The genes are TRBV5-1 and TRBJ2-5; a possible D gene is TRBD2 (5 bases). The CDR3 is made up of 14 amino acids. The V and J ends lost 0 bases and 5 bases respectively, with 11 bases between them. Looked up from germline, CDR1 is SGHRS and CDR2 is YFSETQ. The CDR3 DNA reads as TGCGCCAGCAGCTTGGCCGGTAGAGGGGAGACCCAGTACTTC. Its protein product is CASSLAGRGETQYF.

The J gene is TRBJ1-3, the V gene TRBV30; D remains unclear. This CDR3 is built from 14 residues. The V gene's germline CDR1 is GTSNPN and CDR2 SVGIG (reference sequence). Trimming removed 6 bases at V and 1 base at J, with 13 bases between. CDR3 nucleotides: TGTGCCTGCGAAGAGGGTTTTTCTGGAAACACCATATATTTT. Its protein product is CACEEGFSGNTIYF.

The count of this clone is one. J is TRBJ2-3 and V is TRBV6-5; D may be TRBD1 (6 bases). The CDR3 has 14 residues. CDR1 is MNHEY, CDR2 SVGAGI, per germline. V lost 5 bases and J lost 5, with 14 bases in between. The CDR3 here is CASSVGTGLDTQYF. CDR3 bases: TGTGCCAGCAGTGTCGGTACAGGGTTAGATACGCAGTATTTT.